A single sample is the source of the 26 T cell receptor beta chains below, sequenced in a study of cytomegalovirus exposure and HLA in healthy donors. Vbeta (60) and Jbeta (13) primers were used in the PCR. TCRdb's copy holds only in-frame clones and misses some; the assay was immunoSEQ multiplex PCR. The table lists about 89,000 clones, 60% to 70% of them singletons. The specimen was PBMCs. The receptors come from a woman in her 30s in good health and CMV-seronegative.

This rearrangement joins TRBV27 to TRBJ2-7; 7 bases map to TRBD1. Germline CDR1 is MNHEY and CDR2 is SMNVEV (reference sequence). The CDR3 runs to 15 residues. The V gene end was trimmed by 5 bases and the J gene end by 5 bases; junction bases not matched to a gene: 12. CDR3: CASSEPTGRYHEQYF. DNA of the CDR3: TGTGCCAGCAGTGAACCGACAGGGAGATACCACGAGCAGTACTTC.

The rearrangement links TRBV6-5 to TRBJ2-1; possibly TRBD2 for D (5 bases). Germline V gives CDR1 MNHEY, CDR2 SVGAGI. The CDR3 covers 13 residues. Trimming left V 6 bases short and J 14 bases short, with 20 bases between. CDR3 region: CASRTAGPDREFF. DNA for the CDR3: TGTGCCAGCAGGACTGCGGGCCCGGATCGGGAGTTCTTC.

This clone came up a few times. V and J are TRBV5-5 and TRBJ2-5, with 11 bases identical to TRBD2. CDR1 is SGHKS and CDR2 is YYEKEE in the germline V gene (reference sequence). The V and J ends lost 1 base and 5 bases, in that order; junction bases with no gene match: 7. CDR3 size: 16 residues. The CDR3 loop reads CASSLTSGGRGETQYF. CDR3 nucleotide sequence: TGTGCCAGCAGCTTGACTAGCGGGGGCCGGGGGGAGACCCAGTACTTC.

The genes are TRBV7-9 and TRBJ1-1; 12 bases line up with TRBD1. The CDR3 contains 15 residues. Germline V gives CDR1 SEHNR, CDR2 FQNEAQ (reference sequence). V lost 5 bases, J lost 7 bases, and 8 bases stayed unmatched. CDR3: CASSAPGTGGVEAFF. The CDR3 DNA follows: TGTGCCAGCAGCGCCCCCGGGACAGGGGGCGTTGAAGCTTTCTTT. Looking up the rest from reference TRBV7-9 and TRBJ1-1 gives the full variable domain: DTGVSQNPRHKITKRGQNVTFRCDPISEHNRLYWYRQTLGQGPEFLTYFQNEAQLEKSRLLSDRFSAERPKGSFSTLEIQRTEQGDSAMYLCASSAPGTGGVEAFFGQGTRLTVV.

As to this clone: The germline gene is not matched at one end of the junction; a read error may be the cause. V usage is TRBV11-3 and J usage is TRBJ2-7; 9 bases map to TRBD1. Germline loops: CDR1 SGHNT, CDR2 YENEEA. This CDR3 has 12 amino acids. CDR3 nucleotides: TGTGCCAGCAGCTTCCGCGGACAGGGGATTTTCTTC. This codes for CASSFRGQGIFF.

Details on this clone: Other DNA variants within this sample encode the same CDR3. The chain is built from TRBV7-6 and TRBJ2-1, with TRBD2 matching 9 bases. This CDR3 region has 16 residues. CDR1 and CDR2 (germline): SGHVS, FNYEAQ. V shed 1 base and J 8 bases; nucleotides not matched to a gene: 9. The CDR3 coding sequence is TGTGCCAGCAGCTTAGGTGGCGGGAGGGCCTTGGATGAGCAGTTCTTC. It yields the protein CASSLGGGRALDEQFF.

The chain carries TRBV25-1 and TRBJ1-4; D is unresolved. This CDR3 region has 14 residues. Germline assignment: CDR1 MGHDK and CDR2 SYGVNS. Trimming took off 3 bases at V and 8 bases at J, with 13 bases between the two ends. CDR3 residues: CASSEGSGREKLFF. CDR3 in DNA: TGTGCCAGCAGTGAGGGCTCCGGCAGGGAAAAACTGTTTTTT.

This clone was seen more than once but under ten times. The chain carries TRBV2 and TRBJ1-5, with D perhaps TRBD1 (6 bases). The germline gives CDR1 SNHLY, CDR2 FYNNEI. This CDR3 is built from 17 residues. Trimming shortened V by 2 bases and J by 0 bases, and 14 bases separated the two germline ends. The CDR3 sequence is CASSERGAGYSNQPQHF. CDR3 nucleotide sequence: TGTGCCAGCAGTGAACGGGGGGCAGGTTATAGCAATCAGCCCCAGCATTTT.

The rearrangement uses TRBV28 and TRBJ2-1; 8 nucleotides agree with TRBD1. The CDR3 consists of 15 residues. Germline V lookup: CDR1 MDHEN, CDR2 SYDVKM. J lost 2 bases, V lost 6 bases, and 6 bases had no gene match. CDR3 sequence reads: CASRSDRAPYNEQFF. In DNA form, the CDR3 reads TGTGCCAGCAGATCGGACAGGGCACCCTACAATGAGCAGTTCTTC.

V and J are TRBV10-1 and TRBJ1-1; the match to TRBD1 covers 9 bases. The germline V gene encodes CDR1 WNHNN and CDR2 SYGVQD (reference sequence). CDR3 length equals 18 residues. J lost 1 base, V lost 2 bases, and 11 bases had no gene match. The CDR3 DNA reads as TGCGCCAGCAGTGAGATTCGGGGACAGGGAACCAAGAACACTGAAGCTTTCTTT. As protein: CASSEIRGQGTKNTEAFF.

CDR3 bases: TGTGCAAGTCGCCTACTAGGAGGCGTCGAGCAGTACTTC. Protein: CASRLLGGVEQYF. The chain couples TRBV12-2 to TRBJ2-7; the table's D call, TRBD2, has no DNA check behind it. TRBV12-2 has pseudogene status. The CDR3 is made up of 13 amino acids.

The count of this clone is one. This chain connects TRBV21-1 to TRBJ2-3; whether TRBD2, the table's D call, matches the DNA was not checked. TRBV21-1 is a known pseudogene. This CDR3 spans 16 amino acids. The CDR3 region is CASSNTVSGGTDTQYF. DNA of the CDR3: TGTGCCAGCAGCAATACGGTTAGCGGGGGGACAGATACGCAGTATTTT.

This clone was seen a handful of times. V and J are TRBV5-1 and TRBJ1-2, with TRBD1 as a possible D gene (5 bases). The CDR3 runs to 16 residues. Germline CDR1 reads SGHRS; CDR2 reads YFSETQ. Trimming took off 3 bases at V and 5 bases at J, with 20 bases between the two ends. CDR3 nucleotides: TGCGCCAGCAGCTACTCCGGGACTAACAAGAGGTATGGCTACACCTTC. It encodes CASSYSGTNKRYGYTF.

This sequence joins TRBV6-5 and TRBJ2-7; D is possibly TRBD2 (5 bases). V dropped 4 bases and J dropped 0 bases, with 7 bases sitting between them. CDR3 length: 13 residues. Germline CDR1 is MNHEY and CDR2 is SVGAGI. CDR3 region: CASSLGSSYEQYF. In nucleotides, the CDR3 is TGTGCCAGCAGTTTAGGGAGCTCCTACGAGCAGTACTTC.

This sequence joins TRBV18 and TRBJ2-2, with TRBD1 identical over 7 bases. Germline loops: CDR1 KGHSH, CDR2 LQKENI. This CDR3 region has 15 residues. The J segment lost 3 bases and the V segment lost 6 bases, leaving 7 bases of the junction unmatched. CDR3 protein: CASSPRQGDTGELFF. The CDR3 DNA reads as TGTGCCAGCTCGCCTAGACAGGGCGACACCGGGGAGCTGTTTTTT.

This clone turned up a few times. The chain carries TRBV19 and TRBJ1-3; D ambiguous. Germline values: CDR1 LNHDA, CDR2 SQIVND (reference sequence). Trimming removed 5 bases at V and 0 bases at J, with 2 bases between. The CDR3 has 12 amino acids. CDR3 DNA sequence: TGTGCCAGTAGTTACTCTGGAAACACCATATATTTT. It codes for CASSYSGNTIYF.

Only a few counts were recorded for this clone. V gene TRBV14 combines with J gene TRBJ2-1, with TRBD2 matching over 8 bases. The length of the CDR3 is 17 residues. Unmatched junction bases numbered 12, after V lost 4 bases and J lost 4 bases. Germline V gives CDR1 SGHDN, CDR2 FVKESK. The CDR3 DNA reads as TGTGCCAGCAGCCCCCGGACTAGCTTGGGGGGGTACAATGAGCAGTTCTTC. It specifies CASSPRTSLGGYNEQFF.

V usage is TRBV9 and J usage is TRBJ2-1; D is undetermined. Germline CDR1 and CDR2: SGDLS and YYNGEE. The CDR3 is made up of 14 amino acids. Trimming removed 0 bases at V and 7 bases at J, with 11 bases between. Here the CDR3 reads CASSVDPGRNEQFF. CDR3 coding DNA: TGTGCCAGCAGCGTAGACCCGGGTCGGAATGAGCAGTTCTTC.

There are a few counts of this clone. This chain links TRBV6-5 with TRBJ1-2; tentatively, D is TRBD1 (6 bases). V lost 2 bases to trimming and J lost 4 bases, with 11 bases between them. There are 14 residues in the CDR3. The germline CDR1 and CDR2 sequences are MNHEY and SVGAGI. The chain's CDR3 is CASSYKSGAYGYTF. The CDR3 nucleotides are TGTGCCAGCAGTTACAAGTCAGGGGCCTATGGCTACACCTTC.

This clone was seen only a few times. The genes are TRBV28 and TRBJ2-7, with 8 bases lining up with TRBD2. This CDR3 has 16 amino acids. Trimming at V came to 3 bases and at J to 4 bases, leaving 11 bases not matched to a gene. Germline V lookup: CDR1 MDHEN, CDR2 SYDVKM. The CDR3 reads CASSFTGSGGLYEQYF. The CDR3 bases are TGTGCCAGCAGTTTCACGGGCTCGGGAGGGTTGTACGAGCAGTACTTC.

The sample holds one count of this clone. This CDR3 reads CASSYSRGGGTEAFF. The CDR3 DNA sequence: TGTGCCAGCAGTTACTCGAGAGGGGGCGGCACTGAAGCTTTCTTT. V gene TRBV6-5 combines with J gene TRBJ1-1; 7 bases agree with TRBD1. V was pared by 0 bases and J by 4 bases, with 5 bases of the junction left unmatched. This CDR3 region has 15 residues. Germline V gene sequence: CDR1 MNHEY, CDR2 SVGAGI.

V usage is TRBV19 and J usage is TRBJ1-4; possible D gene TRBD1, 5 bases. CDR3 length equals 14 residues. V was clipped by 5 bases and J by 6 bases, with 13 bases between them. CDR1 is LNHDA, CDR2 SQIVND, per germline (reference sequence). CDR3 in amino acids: CASSQLGEDEKLFF. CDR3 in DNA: TGTGCCAGTAGTCAATTAGGGGAGGATGAAAAACTGTTTTTT. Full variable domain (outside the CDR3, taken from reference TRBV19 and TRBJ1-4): DGGITQSPKYLFRKEGQNVTLSCEQNLNHDAMYWYRQDPGQGLRLIYYSQIVNDFQKGDIAEGYSVSREKKESFPLTVTSAQKNPTAFYLCASSQLGEDEKLFFGSGTQLSVL.

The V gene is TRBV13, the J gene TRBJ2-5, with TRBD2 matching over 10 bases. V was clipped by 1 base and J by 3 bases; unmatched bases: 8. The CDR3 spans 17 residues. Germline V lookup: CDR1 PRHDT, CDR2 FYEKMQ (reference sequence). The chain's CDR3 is CASSLASGGQIKETQYF. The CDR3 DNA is TGTGCCAGCAGCTTAGCTAGCGGGGGCCAGATAAAAGAGACCCAGTACTTC.

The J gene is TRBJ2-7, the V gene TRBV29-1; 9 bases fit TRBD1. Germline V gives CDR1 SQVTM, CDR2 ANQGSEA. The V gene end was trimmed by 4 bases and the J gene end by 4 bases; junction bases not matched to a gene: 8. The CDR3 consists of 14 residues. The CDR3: CSVADRGFSYEQYF. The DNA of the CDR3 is TGCAGCGTTGCGGACAGGGGATTTAGTTACGAGCAGTACTTC.

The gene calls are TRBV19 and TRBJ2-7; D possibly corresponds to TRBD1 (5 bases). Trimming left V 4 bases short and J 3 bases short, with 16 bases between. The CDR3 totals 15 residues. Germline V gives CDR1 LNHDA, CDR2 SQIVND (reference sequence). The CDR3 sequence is CASSTRFRVDYEQYF. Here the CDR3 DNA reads TGTGCCAGTAGTACCCGGTTCAGGGTTGACTACGAGCAGTACTTC.

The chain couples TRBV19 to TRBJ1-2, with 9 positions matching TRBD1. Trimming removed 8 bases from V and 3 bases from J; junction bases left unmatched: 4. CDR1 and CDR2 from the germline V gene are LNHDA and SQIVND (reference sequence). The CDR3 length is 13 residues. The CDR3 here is CASHRGQDYGYTF. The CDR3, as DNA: TGTGCCAGTCACAGGGGGCAGGACTATGGCTACACCTTC. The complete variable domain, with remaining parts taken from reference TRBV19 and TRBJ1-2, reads DGGITQSPKYLFRKEGQNVTLSCEQNLNHDAMYWYRQDPGQGLRLIYYSQIVNDFQKGDIAEGYSVSREKKESFPLTVTSAQKNPTAFYLCASHRGQDYGYTFGSGTRLTVV.